The 2 T cell receptor beta chains presented below share a single source sample, sequenced in a study of blood T cell repertoires in COVID-19. Only in-frame clones appear in the TCRdb table, and some are missing; sequencing was by immunoSEQ multiplex PCR. The table has approximately 220,000 clones, 80% to 85% seen once. Sequencing was done on a sample of peripheral blood. Receptors were obtained from a woman aged 55-69 years who had recovered from COVID-19.

CDR3 bases: TGTGCCAGCAGGACCGGGGACTCCTACGAGCAGTACTTC. It is translated as CASRTGDSYEQYF. This sequence joins TRBV28 and TRBJ2-7; perhaps TRBD2 as D (5 bases). From germline, CDR1 is MDHEN and CDR2 SYDVKM. The CDR3 is 13 residues long. Trimming pared 6 bases from V and 0 bases from J, leaving 9 bases between. Full variable domain (outside the CDR3, taken from reference TRBV28 and TRBJ2-7): DVKVTQSSRYLVKRTGEKVFLECVQDMDHENMFWYRQDPGLGLRLIYFSYDVKMKEKGDIPEGYSVSREKKERFSLILESASTNQTSMYLCASRTGDSYEQYFGPGTRLTVT.

The CDR3: CASSTGSRFTEAFF. CDR3 coding DNA: TGTGCCAGCAGTACAGGGAGTAGGTTCACTGAAGCTTTCTTT. This chain joins TRBV27 and TRBJ1-1; D is perhaps TRBD1 (6 bases). Looked up from germline, CDR1 is MNHEY and CDR2 is SMNVEV (reference sequence). Trimming stripped 5 bases from V and 4 bases from J, with 14 bases between. CDR3 length: 14 residues.